This TCR beta chain was sequenced for a study of human CD8 memory T cell subsets. Study observations and caveats: Among T cell receptor chains, only the beta chains were sequenced in this study.

Considering frequency, this clonotype is medium-sized (0.01 to 0.1%). Its antigen is unknown. Stem-like CD8+ memory T cells, termed TSTEM, were CCR7+ PD-1- TIGIT-. Germline values: CDR1 SNHLY, CDR2 FYNNEI. The CDR3 consists of 12 residues. Production of TCR beta libraries used UMI-labeled 5' RACE as the method. Each CDR3 protein gets one entry in TCRdb, which reprocessed the 5' RACE reads and gives no DNA. In total, the table holds about 10,000 distinct CDR3 sequences. Sequencing was performed on CD8+ stem-like memory T cells (TSCM and TCM) sorted from PBMCs. Subset defined: stem-like memory CD8 T cells (TSTEM), CCR7+ PD-1- TIGIT-. The TCR was taken from a human donor in good health. The chain joins TRBV2 to TRBJ1-1; TCRdb calls TRBD1, which cannot be checked without DNA. CDR3 loop: CASSIPETEAFF. Complete variable domain (other parts from reference TRBV2 and TRBJ1-1): EPEVTQTPSHQVTQMGQEVILRCVPISNHLYFYWYRQILGQKVEFLVSFYNNEISEKSEIFDDQFSVERPDGSNFTLKIRSTKLEDSAMYFCASSIPETEAFFGQGTRLTVV.